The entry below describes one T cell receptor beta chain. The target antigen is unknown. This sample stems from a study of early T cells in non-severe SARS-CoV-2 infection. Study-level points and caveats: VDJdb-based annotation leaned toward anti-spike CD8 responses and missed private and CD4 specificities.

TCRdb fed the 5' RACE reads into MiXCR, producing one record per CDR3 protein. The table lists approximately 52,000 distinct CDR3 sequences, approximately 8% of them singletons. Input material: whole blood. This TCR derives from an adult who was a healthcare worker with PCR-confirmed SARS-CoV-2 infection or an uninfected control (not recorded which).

The CDR3 coding sequence is TGCAGTGCCCGAGGGAGGGTGGACACTGAAGCTTTCTTT. Translated: CSARGRVDTEAFF. V is TRBV20-1 and J is TRBJ1-1; D call uncertain. The V end lost 6 bases, the J end lost 3 bases, and 14 bases lay between the germline ends. The CDR3 has 13 residues. Per the germline V gene, CDR1 is DFQATT and CDR2 is SNEGSKA (reference sequence).